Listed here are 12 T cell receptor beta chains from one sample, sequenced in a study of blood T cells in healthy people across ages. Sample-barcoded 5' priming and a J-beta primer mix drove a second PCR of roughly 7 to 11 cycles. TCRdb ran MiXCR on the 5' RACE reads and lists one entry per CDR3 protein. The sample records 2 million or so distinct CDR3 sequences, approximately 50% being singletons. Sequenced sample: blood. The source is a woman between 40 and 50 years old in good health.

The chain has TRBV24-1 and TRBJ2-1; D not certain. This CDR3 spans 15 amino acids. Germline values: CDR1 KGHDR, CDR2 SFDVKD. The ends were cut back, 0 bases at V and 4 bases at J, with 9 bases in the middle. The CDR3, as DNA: TGTGCCACCAGTGATTTGTCGGTGGGTTACAATGAGCAGTTCTTC. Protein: CATSDLSVGYNEQFF.

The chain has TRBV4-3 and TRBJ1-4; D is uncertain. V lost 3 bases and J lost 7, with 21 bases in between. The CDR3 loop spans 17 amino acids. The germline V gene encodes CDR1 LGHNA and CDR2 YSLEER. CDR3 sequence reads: CASSHPEKGPWGEKLFF. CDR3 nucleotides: TGCGCCAGCAGCCACCCCGAAAAAGGGCCTTGGGGTGAAAAACTGTTTTTT.

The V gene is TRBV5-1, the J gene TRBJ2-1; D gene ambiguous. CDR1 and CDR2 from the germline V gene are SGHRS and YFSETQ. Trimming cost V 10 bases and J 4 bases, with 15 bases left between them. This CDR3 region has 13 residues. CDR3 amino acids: CACITPGYNEQFF. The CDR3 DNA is TGCGCCTGCATCACCCCCGGGTACAATGAGCAGTTCTTC. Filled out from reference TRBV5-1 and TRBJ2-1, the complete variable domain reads KAGVTQTPRYLIKTRGQQVTLSCSPISGHRSVSWYQQTPGQGLQFLFEYFSETQRNKGNFPGRFSGRQFSNSRSEMNVSTLELGDSALYLCACITPGYNEQFFGPGTRLTVL.

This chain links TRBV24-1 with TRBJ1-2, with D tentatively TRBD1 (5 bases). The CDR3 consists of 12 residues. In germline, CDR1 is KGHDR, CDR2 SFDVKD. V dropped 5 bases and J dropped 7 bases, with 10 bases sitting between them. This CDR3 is CATSVGVLGYTF. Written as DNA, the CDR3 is TGTGCCACCAGTGTAGGGGTACTTGGCTACACCTTC.

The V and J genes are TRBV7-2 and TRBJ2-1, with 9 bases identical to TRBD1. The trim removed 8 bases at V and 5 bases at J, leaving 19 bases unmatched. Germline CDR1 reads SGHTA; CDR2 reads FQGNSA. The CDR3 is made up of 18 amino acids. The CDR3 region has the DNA TGTGCCAGCGGACGGACAGGGGCCCTAGTGGATCGGAACAATGAGCAGTTCTTC. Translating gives CASGRTGALVDRNNEQFF.

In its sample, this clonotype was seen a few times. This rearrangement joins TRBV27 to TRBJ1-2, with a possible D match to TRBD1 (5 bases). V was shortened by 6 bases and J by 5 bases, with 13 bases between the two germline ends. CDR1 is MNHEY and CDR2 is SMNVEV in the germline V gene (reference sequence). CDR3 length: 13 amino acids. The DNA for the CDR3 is TGTGCCAGCAGCCGAGGGGCCCTTTATGGCTACACCTTC. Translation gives CASSRGALYGYTF.

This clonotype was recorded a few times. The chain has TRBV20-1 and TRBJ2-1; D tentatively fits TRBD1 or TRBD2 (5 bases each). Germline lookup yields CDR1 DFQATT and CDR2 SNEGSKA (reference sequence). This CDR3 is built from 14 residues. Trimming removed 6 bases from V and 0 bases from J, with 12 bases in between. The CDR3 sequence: CSALAGSSYNEQFF. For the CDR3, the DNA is TGCAGTGCCTTGGCAGGGAGCTCCTACAATGAGCAGTTCTTC.

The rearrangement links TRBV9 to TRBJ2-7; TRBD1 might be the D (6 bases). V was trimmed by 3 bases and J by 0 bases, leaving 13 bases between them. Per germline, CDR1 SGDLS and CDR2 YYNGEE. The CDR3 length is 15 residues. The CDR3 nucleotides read TGTGCCAGCAGCGGGGACGGGACATCCTCCTACGAGCAGTACTTC. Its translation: CASSGDGTSSYEQYF.

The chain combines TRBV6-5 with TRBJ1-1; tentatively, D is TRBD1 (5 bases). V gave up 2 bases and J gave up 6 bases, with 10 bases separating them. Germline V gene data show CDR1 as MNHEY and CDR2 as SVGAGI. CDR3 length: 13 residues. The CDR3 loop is CASSYQWGSEAFF. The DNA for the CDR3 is TGTGCCAGCAGTTACCAATGGGGCTCTGAAGCTTTCTTT.

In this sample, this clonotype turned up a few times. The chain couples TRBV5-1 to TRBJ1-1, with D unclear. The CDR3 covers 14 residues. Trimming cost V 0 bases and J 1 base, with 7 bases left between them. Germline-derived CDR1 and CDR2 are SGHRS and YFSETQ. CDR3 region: CASSLDAANTEAFF. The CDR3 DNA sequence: TGCGCCAGCAGCTTGGATGCGGCGAACACTGAAGCTTTCTTT.

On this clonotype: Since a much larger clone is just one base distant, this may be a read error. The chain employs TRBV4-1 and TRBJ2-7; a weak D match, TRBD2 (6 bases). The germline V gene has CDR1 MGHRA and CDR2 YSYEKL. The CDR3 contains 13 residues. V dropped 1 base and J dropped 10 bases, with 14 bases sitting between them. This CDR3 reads CASSQGGGVFQYF. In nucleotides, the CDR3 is TGCGCCAGCAGCCAAGGAGGCGGGGTCTTTCAGTACTTC.

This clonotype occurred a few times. This chain's CDR3 is CSVPGNRGPYNEQFF. Written as DNA, the CDR3 is TGCAGCGTCCCCGGCAACAGGGGACCCTACAATGAGCAGTTCTTC. The chain carries TRBV29-1 and TRBJ2-1; TRBD1 aligns across 7 bases. CDR1 and CDR2 from the germline V gene are SQVTM and ANQGSEA. The J segment lost 2 bases and the V segment lost 6 bases, leaving 10 bases of the junction unmatched. This CDR3 is 15 amino acids long.